A single sample gave rise to the 17 T cell receptor beta chains below, sequenced in a study of cytomegalovirus exposure and HLA in healthy donors. The PCR used 60 Vbeta and 13 Jbeta primers. Assay used: immunoSEQ multiplex PCR; TCRdb lists only in-frame clones, some missing. In the table there are under 300,000 clones, around 81% of which are singletons. The sequenced sample consisted of PBMCs. Source of these receptors: a woman aged 55-69 years in good health and CMV-seropositive.

The gene calls are TRBV7-8 and TRBJ2-5; unclear D gene. Germline CDR1 SGHVS, CDR2 FQNEAQ. The CDR3 totals 14 residues. V dropped 2 bases and J dropped 2 bases, with 9 bases sitting between them. The chain's CDR3 is CASSLYPEQETQYF. CDR3 nucleotide sequence: TGTGCCAGCAGCTTATATCCAGAACAAGAGACCCAGTACTTC.

The chain has TRBV7-6 and TRBJ2-5; a possible D gene is TRBD1 (5 bases). V lost 3 bases, J lost 2 bases, and 7 bases lay in between. Germline V lookup: CDR1 SGHVS, CDR2 FNYEAQ. The CDR3 is 13 residues long. The CDR3 sequence: CASSFRQQETQYF. The CDR3 coding sequence is TGTGCCAGCAGCTTTCGACAGCAAGAGACCCAGTACTTC.

The chain has TRBV28 and TRBJ2-3; 7 bases align to TRBD2. The length of the CDR3 is 16 residues. V lost 4 bases, J lost 2 bases, and 9 bases stayed unmatched. Germline CDR1 and CDR2: MDHEN and SYDVKM. CDR3 residues: CASSSHSSGNTDTQYF. The CDR3, as DNA: TGTGCCAGCAGTTCCCACTCTAGCGGTAACACAGATACGCAGTATTTT. Based on the CDR3 plus reference TRBV28 and TRBJ2-3, the full variable domain is DVKVTQSSRYLVKRTGEKVFLECVQDMDHENMFWYRQDPGLGLRLIYFSYDVKMKEKGDIPEGYSVSREKKERFSLILESASTNQTSMYLCASSSHSSGNTDTQYFGPGTRLTVL.

The genes are TRBV15 and TRBJ1-2, with 7 bases aligning to TRBD1. Germline trimming cut 3 bases from V and 7 bases from J; bases unmatched to any gene: 5. Per germline, CDR1 LNHNV and CDR2 YYDKDF (reference sequence). The CDR3 spans 13 residues. Here the CDR3 reads CATSRPAGGGYTF. CDR3 coding DNA: TGTGCCACCAGCAGGCCGGCAGGGGGTGGCTACACCTTC.

This clone was seen once. The gene calls are TRBV28 and TRBJ2-7; perhaps TRBD1 as D (6 bases). Deletions cut 10 bases from V and 0 bases from J, with 22 bases between. This CDR3 has 16 residues. The germline V gene encodes CDR1 MDHEN and CDR2 SYDVKM. CDR3 DNA sequence: TGTGCCACACGCCGGCTGACAGGATCCAACTCCTACGAGCAGTACTTC. This encodes CATRRLTGSNSYEQYF.

The chain joins TRBV5-4 to TRBJ2-7; tentative D call: TRBD2 (6 bases). The CDR3 loop spans 14 amino acids. Trimming left V 0 bases short and J 2 bases short, with 9 bases between. The germline CDR1 and CDR2 sequences are SGHNT and YYREEE (reference sequence). The CDR3 DNA follows: TGTGCCAGCAGCTTGGAGGCGGGAACCTACGAGCAGTACTTC. It is translated as CASSLEAGTYEQYF. Filled out from reference TRBV5-4 and TRBJ2-7, the complete variable domain reads ETGVTQSPTHLIKTRGQQVTLRCSSQSGHNTVSWYQQALGQGPQFIFQYYREEENGRGNFPPRFSGLQFPNYSSELNVNALELDDSALYLCASSLEAGTYEQYFGPGTRLTVT.

The V and J genes are TRBV19 and TRBJ2-7; maybe TRBD2 (5 bases). Trimming left V 5 bases short and J 3 bases short, with 14 bases between. The CDR3 covers 14 residues. Germline CDR1 LNHDA, CDR2 SQIVND (reference sequence). The CDR3 loop is CASSRGGRYYEQYF. As DNA, the CDR3 is TGTGCCAGTAGTCGAGGAGGAAGGTACTACGAGCAGTACTTC. The full variable domain, completed using reference TRBV19 and TRBJ2-7, is DGGITQSPKYLFRKEGQNVTLSCEQNLNHDAMYWYRQDPGQGLRLIYYSQIVNDFQKGDIAEGYSVSREKKESFPLTVTSAQKNPTAFYLCASSRGGRYYEQYFGPGTRLTVT.

V is TRBV9 and J is TRBJ2-5; 10 positions match TRBD2. Germline values: CDR1 SGDLS, CDR2 YYNGEE. The V segment lost 4 bases and the J segment 4 bases; nucleotides outside the gene matches: 19. This CDR3 spans 19 amino acids. The CDR3 nucleotides are TGTGCCAGCAGCCCCCAGGTCCTGACGAGACTAGCGGGCGGAGAGACCCAGTACTTC. Residues: CASSPQVLTRLAGGETQYF.

This chain connects TRBV27 to TRBJ2-3; tentatively, D is TRBD1 (6 bases). CDR3 length equals 16 residues. CDR1 is MNHEY, CDR2 SMNVEV, per germline (reference sequence). V was pared by 6 bases and J by 2 bases, with 18 bases between. This CDR3 is CASRDQGHSSTDTQYF. The CDR3 bases are TGTGCCAGCAGGGACCAGGGACACTCATCCACAGATACGCAGTATTTT.

The rearrangement links TRBV2 to TRBJ2-3; no clear D gene. Trimming cost V 1 base and J 4 bases, with 3 bases left between them. Germline V gene lookup returns CDR1 SNHLY and CDR2 FYNNEI. The CDR3 runs 12 residues. The CDR3 DNA sequence: TGTGCCAGCAGTGAAGGAGCAGATACGCAGTATTTT. This gives the protein CASSEGADTQYF.

This chain links TRBV2 with TRBJ1-6; 7 nucleotides match TRBD1. This CDR3 contains 14 residues. Trimming took 8 bases from V and 11 from J; bases not matched to a gene: 12. Germline CDR1 SNHLY, CDR2 FYNNEI. The CDR3 spells CASRPGQESAPLHF. In DNA form, the CDR3 reads TGTGCCAGCCGCCCCGGACAGGAGTCGGCACCCCTCCACTTT.

The V gene is TRBV2, the J gene TRBJ1-5; 8 nucleotides match TRBD1. The V gene end was trimmed by 7 bases and the J gene end by 3 bases; junction bases not matched to a gene: 8. Germline-derived CDR1 and CDR2 are SNHLY and FYNNEI. The CDR3 covers 15 residues. DNA of the CDR3: TGTGCCAGCAATAACCAGGGGGCGGTCAATCAGCCCCAGCATTTT. Its translation: CASNNQGAVNQPQHF.

The chain carries TRBV15 and TRBJ2-5; 14 bases fit TRBD2. With V trimmed by 3 bases and J by 4 bases, 7 bases remained unmatched. Per germline, CDR1 LNHNV and CDR2 YYDKDF (reference sequence). This CDR3 spans 17 amino acids. CDR3 amino acids: CATSRGLAGVTGETQYF. CDR3 coding DNA: TGTGCCACCAGCAGGGGACTAGCGGGAGTGACGGGAGAGACCCAGTACTTC.

The chain is built from TRBV10-3 and TRBJ2-5, with 9 bases identical to TRBD1. The germline gives CDR1 ENHRY, CDR2 SYGVKD. CDR3 length equals 14 residues. Trimming removed 4 bases from V and 2 bases from J; junction bases left unmatched: 2. The CDR3: CAISGDRGQETQYF. Written as DNA, the CDR3 is TGTGCCATCAGTGGAGACAGGGGGCAAGAGACCCAGTACTTC.

The chain uses TRBV7-9 and TRBJ2-3; possible D gene TRBD1, 5 bases. The CDR3 runs 15 residues. The germline V gene encodes CDR1 SEHNR and CDR2 FQNEAQ (reference sequence). The V end lost 1 base, the J end lost 5 bases, and 13 bases lay between the germline ends. The CDR3 nucleotides read TGTGCCAGCAGCTTAGATTCAGGGTTCAGAGATACGCAGTATTTT. Amino acids: CASSLDSGFRDTQYF.

The rearrangement uses TRBV5-1 and TRBJ2-5; TRBD2 aligns across 12 bases. Trimming at V came to 4 bases and at J to 5 bases, leaving 3 bases not matched to a gene. Germline-derived CDR1 and CDR2 are SGHRS and YFSETQ. CDR3 length equals 14 residues. The CDR3 spells CASSRGTSGETQYF. CDR3 coding DNA: TGCGCCAGCAGCAGAGGGACTAGCGGGGAGACCCAGTACTTC.

The CDR3 DNA reads TGCGCCAGCAGTCCGGGGGGGTGGAATCAGCCCCAGCATTTT. Amino acids: CASSPGGWNQPQHF. J is TRBJ1-5 and V is TRBV10-1; tentatively, D is TRBD1 (5 bases). This CDR3 spans 14 amino acids. Between the trimmed V and J ends, which lost 5 bases and 4 bases, there was a span of 12 bases. CDR1 is WNHNN and CDR2 is SYGVQD in the germline V gene (reference sequence).